This T cell receptor beta chain stems from a study of Graves' ophthalmopathy and Graves' hyperthyroidism. Whole-study results and caveats: Ophthalmopathy could be told apart from stable hyperthyroidism by a 13-signature model (just under 90% sensitivity, about 80% specificity).

This clonotype was recorded at least ten times. Antigen unknown. The CDR3 runs to 19 residues. V shed 0 bases and J shed 0 bases, with 20 bases lying between them. CDR1 and CDR2 from the germline V gene are LGHNT and FRNRAP. Reliance was placed on clinical symptoms, serum thyroxine, TRAb, thyroid ultrasound and orbital computed tomography for diagnosis. Using RNA transcripts, the TCR beta CDR3 regions were amplified. In the first round, RT-PCR was carried out with HTBI primers, and a multiplex PCR formed the second round. MiXCR was run by TCRdb on the multiplex PCR reads, yielding one entry per CDR3 protein. The sample holds about 400,000 distinct CDR3 sequences, 18% seen once.

What was sequenced was peripheral blood. The V and J genes are TRBV12-5 and TRBJ1-1; maybe TRBD1 (5 bases). The TCR was taken from a woman younger than 30 with Graves' ophthalmopathy. In DNA, the CDR3 is TGTGCTAGTGGTTTGGTACCTCGTAATAGGGTCAGGGTGAACACTGAAGCTTTCTTT. Protein sequence: CASGLVPRNRVRVNTEAFF.